These T cell receptor beta chains were read from a single sample in a study of cytomegalovirus exposure and HLA in healthy donors. Produced via immunoSEQ multiplex PCR; TCRdb's table is partial and in-frame only. The table lists about 160,000 clones, 68% of them singletons. The sequenced sample was PBMCs. The receptors were gathered from a man aged 50-59 years in good health and CMV-seronegative. Each CDR3 is given with its conserved first and last residue. The D gene is left open where the match is weak. Not every row has a clone size; where given, it reads once, few, many or a size class.

many | TRBJ1-3 | TRBV6-1 | TRBD1 | TGTGCCAGCAGTGAAGGCTTGACAGGGGCGAAATACACCATATATTTT | CASSEGLTGAKYTIYF
few | TRBJ2-7 | TRBV11-2 | . | TGTGCCAGCAGCCTTGGACATAAACTCTACGAGCAGTACTTC | CASSLGHKLYEQYF
. | TRBJ1-5 | TRBV9 | . | TGTGCCAGCAGCGCCACCCCGCAGGGGAATCAGCCCCAGCATTTT | CASSATPQGNQPQHF
once | TRBJ2-5 | TRBV5-1 | TRBD1 | TGCGCCAGCACGGAGAACAGGGGCCAAGGGACCCAGTACTTC | CASTENRGQGTQYF
. | TRBJ2-7 | TRBV5-1 | TRBD2 | TGCGCCAGCACGCCCGGGACTAGCGGGGCATACGAGCAGTACTTC | CASTPGTSGAYEQYF
. | TRBJ1-5 | TRBV6-1 | . | TGTGCCAGCAGTCAGGGACACTTAAATCAGCCCCAGCATTTT | CASSQGHLNQPQHF
few | TRBJ1-4 | TRBV7-9 | . | TGTGCCAGCAGCCTACAGGGCTATAATGAAAAACTGTTTTTT | CASSLQGYNEKLFF
once | TRBJ2-7 | TRBV7-8 | . | TGTGCCAGCAGCTCCCCGAAAGCTCCTTCCTACGAGCAGTACTTC | CASSSPKAPSYEQYF
. | TRBJ2-3 | TRBV4-3 | TRBD1 | TGCGCCAGCAGCCCTGACAGGGTGACAGATACGCAGTATTTT | CASSPDRVTDTQYF
. | TRBJ1-2 | TRBV4-3 | TRBD1 | TGCGCCAGCAGCCAAGTCGTGACAGGGGACTATGGCTACACCTTC | CASSQVVTGDYGYTF
. | TRBJ2-2 | TRBV5-1 | . | TGCGCCAGCAGCTTGGCGACCCGGGACACCGGGGAGCTGTTTTTT | CASSLATRDTGELFF
. | TRBJ1-4 | TRBV4-2 | TRBD1 | TGTGCCAGCAGCCAAGAACAGGGGGATGAAAAACTGTTTTTT | CASSQEQGDEKLFF
. | TRBJ2-7 | TRBV6-5 | TRBD1 | TGTGCCAGCAGCATAACAGGGGGGTCCTACGAGCAGTACTTC | CASSITGGSYEQYF
. | TRBJ1-2 | TRBV4-1 | TRBD1 | TGCGCCAGCAGCCAAGCAAGTCCCGGACAGGGCGGCGGCTACACCTTC | CASSQASPGQGGGYTF
once | TRBJ2-3 | TRBV5-8 | . | TGTGCCAGCAGCTCAAGGACTGCGCCAGATACGCAGTATTTT | CASSSRTAPDTQYF